One and the same sample provided the 27 T cell receptor beta chains below, sequenced in a study of metastatic and nonmetastatic thyroid tumors. The entire patient cohort was treatment-naive prior to thyroid surgery. With MiXCR, TCRdb called clones anew from the PCR reads. The repertoire holds some 16,000 clones, with 15% to 19% as singletons. The sample comprised blood. Receptors originate from a female donor with papillary thyroid cancer or a benign thyroid nodule (not recorded which). Some clones in this sample may be carry-over from other donors' samples.

The genes are TRBV3-1 and TRBJ1-2; 10 bases match TRBD1. J was trimmed by 3 bases and V by 4 bases; bases with no gene match: 5. Looked up from germline, CDR1 is LGHDT and CDR2 is YNNKEL (reference sequence). This CDR3 has 15 amino acids. The CDR3 sequence: CASSRTGGTHYGYTF. DNA of the CDR3: TGTGCCAGCAGCCGGACAGGGGGTACACACTATGGCTACACCTTC.

This clone qualifies as medium-sized. The chain carries TRBV27 and TRBJ1-2, with 11 nucleotides matching TRBD1. Per germline, CDR1 MNHEY and CDR2 SMNVEV (reference sequence). After removal of 1 base from V and 8 bases from J, the junction contained 9 bases not matched to a gene. This CDR3 region has 16 residues. The CDR3, as DNA: TGTGCCAGCAGTTTATATCCCCCGGGACAGGGGGACGGCTACACCTTC. Translated: CASSLYPPGQGDGYTF.

This clone was seen repeatedly, ten times or more. This chain uses TRBV19 with TRBJ2-5, with 9 bases aligning to TRBD2. J gave up 5 bases and V 3 bases, and 4 bases lay outside the gene matches. The germline gives CDR1 LNHDA, CDR2 SQIVND (reference sequence). The CDR3 consists of 14 residues. The CDR3: CASSMSSGVETQYF. The CDR3 DNA follows: TGTGCCAGTAGTATGTCTAGCGGGGTGGAGACCCAGTACTTC. The variable domain in full, completed from reference TRBV19 and TRBJ2-5, reads DGGITQSPKYLFRKEGQNVTLSCEQNLNHDAMYWYRQDPGQGLRLIYYSQIVNDFQKGDIAEGYSVSREKKESFPLTVTSAQKNPTAFYLCASSMSSGVETQYFGPGTRLLVL.

The V and J genes are TRBV20-1 and TRBJ2-5; D remains unclear. Germline CDR1 DFQATT, CDR2 SNEGSKA (reference sequence). V was clipped by 5 bases and J by 3 bases, with 10 bases between them. The CDR3 sequence is 12 residues long. The CDR3 spells CSALNREETQYF. In DNA form, the CDR3 reads TGCAGTGCTCTCAACCGGGAAGAGACCCAGTACTTC.

The rearrangement uses TRBV5-4 and TRBJ1-2; perhaps TRBD1 as D (5 bases). From germline, CDR1 is SGHNT and CDR2 YYREEE (reference sequence). The CDR3 is 13 amino acids. V lost 0 bases, J lost 8 bases, and 11 bases lay in between. The DNA for the CDR3 is TGTGCCAGCAGCTTGGTCAGGTCAGGGGGCTACACCTTC. This sequence encodes CASSLVRSGGYTF.

At least ten counts were recorded for this clone. This chain connects TRBV5-1 to TRBJ1-4; D uncertain. The CDR3 contains 14 residues. Germline-derived CDR1 and CDR2 are SGHRS and YFSETQ. Trimming shortened V by 4 bases and J by 7 bases, and 14 bases separated the two germline ends. The CDR3 spells CASSPDKGPEKLFF. The CDR3 bases are TGCGCCAGCAGCCCGGATAAGGGCCCTGAAAAACTGTTTTTT.

The chain joins TRBV20-1 to TRBJ1-5; 7 nucleotides align to TRBD1. The germline V gene encodes CDR1 DFQATT and CDR2 SNEGSKA (reference sequence). The CDR3 is made up of 17 amino acids. The V segment lost 0 bases and the J segment 4 bases; nucleotides outside the gene matches: 12. In DNA form, the CDR3 reads TGCAGTGCTAGAGAGACTGCGGTTAGGGGGCCGAATCAGCCCCAGCATTTT. Translation gives CSARETAVRGPNQPQHF.

At least ten counts were recorded for this clone. This may come from a read error, since a much larger clone is one base off. Other DNA sequences within the sample encode an identical CDR3. The chain has TRBV7-2 and TRBJ2-7; perhaps TRBD1 as D (5 bases). This CDR3 has 14 amino acids. The V gene's germline CDR1 is SGHTA and CDR2 FQGNSA. CDR3 in amino acids: CASSLSGMTYEQYF. The CDR3, as DNA: TGTGCCAGCAGCTTATCAGGGATGACCTACGAACAGTACTTC.

This rearrangement joins TRBV19 to TRBJ2-7; D is tentatively TRBD1 or TRBD2 (6 bases each). From germline, CDR1 is LNHDA and CDR2 SQIVND (reference sequence). This CDR3 region has 15 residues. V was pared by 6 bases and J by 2 bases, with 17 bases between. CDR3 residues: CASRIDDGGTYEQYF. CDR3 DNA: TGTGCCAGTAGGATTGACGACGGGGGCACCTACGAGCAGTACTTC.

This clone was found many times. The rearrangement joins TRBV7-9 to TRBJ1-1; weak D call: TRBD1 (5 bases). Deletions cut 5 bases from V and 5 bases from J, with 15 bases between. The CDR3 spans 14 residues. CDR1 is SEHNR and CDR2 is FQNEAQ in the germline V gene (reference sequence). CDR3 coding DNA: TGTGCCAGCAGCCGGGACGGCCGAGAGACTGAAGCTTTCTTT. This gives the protein CASSRDGRETEAFF.

Here the CDR3 DNA reads TGTGCCAGCAGTGACAGGGACACCGGGGAGCTGTTTTTT. Its protein is CASSDRDTGELFF. The chain is built from TRBV6-4 and TRBJ2-2; D not resolved. Germline CDR1 MRHNA, CDR2 SNTAGT. Trimming removed 2 bases from V and 3 bases from J, with 4 bases in between. This CDR3 region has 13 residues.

Ten or more counts support this clone. V and J are TRBV4-1 and TRBJ1-1; D uncertain. The CDR3 length is 13 residues. Trimming pared 3 bases from V and 5 bases from J, leaving 10 bases between. Germline V CDR1 and CDR2: MGHRA, YSYEKL. The CDR3 loop reads CASSHGVRTEAFF. The CDR3 DNA is TGCGCCAGCAGCCATGGGGTTCGGACTGAAGCTTTCTTT.

This clone was counted ten times or more. The genes are TRBV20-1 and TRBJ1-4; D might be TRBD1 (6 bases). V dropped 1 base and J dropped 6 bases, with 9 bases sitting between them. The CDR3 is 13 amino acids. Germline values: CDR1 DFQATT, CDR2 SNEGSKA (reference sequence). Here the CDR3 reads CSARGQGYEKLFF. For the CDR3, the DNA is TGCAGTGCTAGAGGGCAGGGGTATGAAAAACTGTTTTTT.

This clone has a count of ten or more. This chain connects TRBV19 to TRBJ1-5, with D unclear. V lost 7 bases and J lost 6, with 16 bases in between. Germline CDR1 and CDR2: LNHDA and SQIVND (reference sequence). The CDR3 contains 14 residues. DNA for the CDR3: TGTGCCAGTAAGGCCGGGGATAGGCTTCAGCCCCAGCATTTT. The encoded protein is CASKAGDRLQPQHF.

This clone has just a few counts. The genes are TRBV10-3 and TRBJ2-7; the D is unclear. V dropped 4 bases and J dropped 4 bases, with 17 bases sitting between them. Germline loops: CDR1 ENHRY, CDR2 SYGVKD. CDR3 size: 15 residues. As DNA, the CDR3 is TGTGCCATCAGTGGATACTCCGTGAGCTCTTACGAGCAGTACTTC. Protein product: CAISGYSVSSYEQYF.

This clone was seen more than once but under ten times. A read error may explain this, as a much larger clone is one base away. The sample carries other DNA sequences with the same CDR3. The chain couples TRBV20-1 to TRBJ2-2; 10 nucleotides match TRBD1. Germline V CDR1 and CDR2: DFQATT, SNEGSKA (reference sequence). This CDR3 has 14 residues. CDR3 protein: CSASGTGDTGELFF. The CDR3 bases are TGCAGTGCTTCTGGGACAGGGGACACAGGGGAGCTGTTTTTT.

This clone was detected many times. The rearrangement joins TRBV30 to TRBJ2-7, with D uncertain. The CDR3 covers 14 residues. The V end lost 7 bases, the J end lost 3 bases, and 19 bases lay between the germline ends. Germline V gives CDR1 GTSNPN, CDR2 SVGIG (reference sequence). CDR3 region: CAFKAKHSDYEQYF. In DNA form, the CDR3 reads TGTGCCTTTAAGGCCAAACATTCGGACTACGAGCAGTACTTC. The variable domain in full, with the rest retrieved from reference TRBV30 and TRBJ2-7, is SQTIHQWPATLVQPVGSPLSLECTVEGTSNPNLYWYRQAAGRGLQLLFYSVGIGQISSEVPQNLSASRPQDRQFILSSKKLLLSDSGFYLCAFKAKHSDYEQYFGPGTRLTVT.

This clone was detected many times. This CDR3 is CASSKRPGQGTTEAFF. Here the CDR3 DNA reads TGCGCCAGCAGCAAACGACCGGGACAGGGGACCACTGAAGCTTTCTTT. The chain recombines TRBV5-1 with TRBJ1-1; 10 bases line up with TRBD1. V was clipped by 4 bases and J by 4 bases; unmatched bases: 10. Germline V gives CDR1 SGHRS, CDR2 YFSETQ. The CDR3 consists of 16 residues.

The sample holds many counts of this clone. CDR3: CSARVPFASYEQYF. DNA of the CDR3: TGCAGTGCTAGAGTACCTTTTGCCTCCTACGAGCAGTACTTC. The chain combines TRBV20-1 with TRBJ2-7; no definite D call. The CDR3 is 14 amino acids. CDR1 and CDR2 from the germline V gene are DFQATT and SNEGSKA (reference sequence). V dropped 1 base and J dropped 0 bases, with 10 bases sitting between them.

CDR3 loop: CSARAGLAGKVYEQFF. The CDR3 nucleotides read TGCAGTGCTAGAGCCGGACTAGCGGGGAAGGTATATGAGCAGTTCTTC. V is TRBV20-1 and J is TRBJ2-1, with 12 bases lining up with TRBD2. J was trimmed by 8 bases and V by 1 base; bases with no gene match: 9. Germline CDR1 is DFQATT and CDR2 is SNEGSKA (reference sequence). CDR3 length: 16 amino acids.

This clone came up a few times. Given a much more abundant clone one base away, this may be a read error. The chain recombines TRBV5-5 with TRBJ2-5, with D maybe TRBD2 (5 bases). Trimming shortened V by 0 bases and J by 4 bases, and 13 bases separated the two germline ends. CDR1 and CDR2 from the germline V gene are SGHKS and YYEKEE (reference sequence). CDR3 size: 15 residues. The CDR3 bases are TGTGCCAGCAGCTTGGGACATGGAGGTCCAGAGACCCAGTACTTC. The encoded protein is CASSLGHGGPETQYF.

This clone was picked up many times. This rearrangement joins TRBV20-1 to TRBJ1-2; D remains ambiguous. The CDR3 covers 10 residues. Germline CDR1 DFQATT, CDR2 SNEGSKA (reference sequence). Trimming removed 3 bases from V and 5 bases from J, with 4 bases in between. The CDR3 DNA reads as TGCAGTGCTAGTTCTTATGGCTACACCTTC. Its translation is CSASSYGYTF.

There are many counts of this clone. The rearrangement uses TRBV20-1 and TRBJ1-5, with 9 positions matching TRBD1. The CDR3 covers 16 residues. V trimming: 3 bases; J trimming: 1 base; junction bases outside the gene matches: 7. Germline V gives CDR1 DFQATT, CDR2 SNEGSKA (reference sequence). The CDR3 loop reads CSASHRGPGSNQPQHF. Here the CDR3 DNA reads TGCAGTGCTAGTCACAGGGGGCCGGGGAGCAATCAGCCCCAGCATTTT.

This clone was detected ten times or more. This chain links TRBV3-1 with TRBJ2-1, with D tentatively TRBD1 or TRBD2 (5 bases each). Germline CDR1 LGHDT, CDR2 YNNKEL (reference sequence). The CDR3 sequence is 18 residues long. Trimming took 4 bases from V and 7 from J, leaving 26 bases between them. The CDR3 sequence: CASSPAPLGAHVGNEQFF. CDR3 sequence (DNA): TGTGCCAGCAGCCCAGCCCCGCTCGGGGCACACGTTGGAAATGAGCAGTTCTTC.

This clone was seen at least ten times. This chain connects TRBV9 to TRBJ1-5, with D uncertain. The CDR3 has 15 amino acids. V lost 5 bases to trimming and J lost 4 bases, with 16 bases between them. Germline loops: CDR1 SGDLS, CDR2 YYNGEE. For the CDR3, the DNA is TGTGCCAGCAGTCCTGGAGGGCTGGATAATCAGCCCCAGCATTTT. Its translation: CASSPGGLDNQPQHF.

This clone came up a few times. This could be a read error, since a much larger clone is one nucleotide away. Other DNA variants within this sample encode the same CDR3. The chain combines TRBV3-1 with TRBJ2-3; no firm D call. The CDR3 has 15 amino acids. Looked up from germline, CDR1 is LGHDT and CDR2 is YNNKEL (reference sequence). V gave up 3 bases and J gave up 1 base, with 11 bases separating them. In DNA form, the CDR3 reads TGTGCCAGCAGCCAGGGTCCCTTTGGCACAGATACGCAGTATTTT. Translation gives CASSQGPFGTDTQYF.

This clone showed up many times. This sequence joins TRBV9 and TRBJ2-1; D may correspond to TRBD1 or TRBD2 (5 bases each). The CDR3 runs to 13 residues. CDR1 and CDR2 (germline): SGDLS, YYNGEE. V gave up 0 bases and J gave up 5 bases, with 6 bases separating them. Here the CDR3 DNA reads TGTGCCAGCAGCGTAGGGGACCACAATGAGCAGTTCTTC. Its protein product is CASSVGDHNEQFF.